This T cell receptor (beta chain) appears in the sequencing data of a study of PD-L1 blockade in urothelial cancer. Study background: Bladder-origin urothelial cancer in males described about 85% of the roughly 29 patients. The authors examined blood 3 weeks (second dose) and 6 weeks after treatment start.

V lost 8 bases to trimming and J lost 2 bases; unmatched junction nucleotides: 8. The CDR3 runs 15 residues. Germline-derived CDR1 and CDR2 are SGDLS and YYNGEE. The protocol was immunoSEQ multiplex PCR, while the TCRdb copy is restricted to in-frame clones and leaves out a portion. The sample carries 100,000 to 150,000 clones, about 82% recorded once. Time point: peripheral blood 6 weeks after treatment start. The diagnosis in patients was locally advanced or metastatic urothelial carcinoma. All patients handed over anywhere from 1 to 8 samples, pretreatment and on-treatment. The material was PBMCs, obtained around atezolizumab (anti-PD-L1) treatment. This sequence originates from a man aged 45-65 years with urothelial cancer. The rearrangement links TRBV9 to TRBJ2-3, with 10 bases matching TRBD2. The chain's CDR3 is CASSLLAGVTDTQYF. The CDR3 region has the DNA TGTGCCAGTAGTCTGCTAGCGGGAGTCACAGATACGCAGTATTTT.